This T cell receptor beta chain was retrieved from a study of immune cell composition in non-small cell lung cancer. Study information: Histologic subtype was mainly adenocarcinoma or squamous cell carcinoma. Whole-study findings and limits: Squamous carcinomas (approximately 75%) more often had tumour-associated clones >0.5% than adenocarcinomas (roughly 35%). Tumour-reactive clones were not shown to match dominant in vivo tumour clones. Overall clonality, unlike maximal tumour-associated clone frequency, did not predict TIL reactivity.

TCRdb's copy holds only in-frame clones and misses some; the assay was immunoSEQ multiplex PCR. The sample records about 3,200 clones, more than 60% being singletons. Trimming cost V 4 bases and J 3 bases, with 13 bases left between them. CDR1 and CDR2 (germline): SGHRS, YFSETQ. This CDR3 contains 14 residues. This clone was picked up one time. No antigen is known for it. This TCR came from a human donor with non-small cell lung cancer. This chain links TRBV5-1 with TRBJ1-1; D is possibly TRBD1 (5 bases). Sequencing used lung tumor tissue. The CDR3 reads CASSVLRGDTEAFF. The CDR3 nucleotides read TGCGCCAGCAGCGTCCTGCGGGGCGACACTGAAGCTTTCTTT.